The sequence of this T cell receptor (beta chain) was determined in a study of cytomegalovirus exposure and HLA in healthy donors. About the research overall: Findings of an earlier analysis included over 95 million unique TCR beta sequences from around 180 million T cells.

PCR involved 60 Vbeta and 13 Jbeta primers. Generated by immunoSEQ multiplex PCR, the TCRdb table keeps only in-frame clones and is missing some. The sample lists some 100,000 clones; roughly 83% were seen once. For this clone: Its antigen is not identified.

Study results and limitations: 164 TCR beta chains were listed as cytomegalovirus-associated. Association of approximately 18,000 TCR beta sequences with HLA alleles was found at 0.05 false discovery rate in a later analysis.

The CDR3 length is 15 residues. Germline V gene data show CDR1 as SGHVS and CDR2 as FNYEAQ. V dropped 0 bases and J dropped 5 bases, with 10 bases sitting between them. Healthy people donating bone marrow made up the donors. The J gene is TRBJ1-4, the V gene TRBV7-6; D uncertain. The clonotype originates from a male donor in good health and CMV-seropositive. Sequenced material: PBMCs. CDR3 coding DNA: TGTGCCAGCAGCTTAGCCTACAGCTACAATGAAAAACTGTTTTTT. Translated: CASSLAYSYNEKLFF.